The next 8 T cell receptor beta chains were all read from a single sample in a study of T cell responses to AZD1222 COVID-19 vaccine (dated by TCRdb to the early 2020s). Libraries were prepared through the immunoSEQ multiplex PCR assay. Held by TCRdb, this immuneACCESS table contains in-frame sequences only and omits some clones. Under half of the omission traces to an unresolved V gene where checked; the cause of the rest is unknown. The sample table lists around 150,000 clones, approximately 90% of them with a count of one. The biggest ten clones account for about 1.5% of the sample. Sample time point, as interpreted from the label and publication: baseline before first vaccination. Sample: peripheral blood, taken on day 0 of AZD1222 vaccination. These receptors all stem from an adult in good health.

The chain recombines TRBV9 with TRBJ1-4; D remains ambiguous. Trimming shortened V by 0 bases and J by 4 bases, and 7 bases separated the two germline ends. Germline lookup yields CDR1 SGDLS and CDR2 YYNGEE. There are 14 residues in the CDR3. In DNA form, the CDR3 reads TGTGCCAGCAGCGTAGGAGGGAGTAATGAAAAACTGTTTTTT. It yields the protein CASSVGGSNEKLFF. Full variable domain (missing parts from reference TRBV9 and TRBJ1-4): DSGVTQTPKHLITATGQRVTLRCSPRSGDLSVYWYQQSLDQGLQFLIQYYNGEERAKGNILERFSAQQFPDLHSELNLSSLELGDSALYFCASSVGGSNEKLFFGSGTQLSVL.

V is TRBV6-6 and J is TRBJ2-1; 9 bases map to TRBD1. The V segment lost 4 bases and the J segment 4 bases; nucleotides outside the gene matches: 5. This CDR3 contains 15 residues. The germline V gene encodes CDR1 MNHNY and CDR2 SVGAGI (reference sequence). The CDR3 nucleotides read TGTGCCAGCAGTTCCGGGACAGGGCCATACAATGAGCAGTTCTTC. Encoded protein: CASSSGTGPYNEQFF.

On this clone itself: At one end, the junction sequence differs from germline, possibly due to a read error. This chain links TRBV19 with TRBJ1-3; TRBD1 agrees at 8 bases. The CDR3 is 16 residues long. Germline V lookup: CDR1 LNHDA, CDR2 SQIVND (reference sequence). The CDR3 region has the DNA TGTGCCAGCAGTATCCGGGGACAGGTTGGACGAAACACCATATATTTT. This translates into CASSIRGQVGRNTIYF.

This sequence joins TRBV7-2 and TRBJ1-4; tentatively, D is TRBD1 (5 bases). CDR1 is SGHTA, CDR2 FQGNSA, per germline. The CDR3 has 14 amino acids. Deletions cut 5 bases from V and 5 bases from J, with 12 bases between. CDR3 nucleotides: TGTGCCAGCAGCCCGACAGAGCCCAATGAAAAACTGTTTTTT. Amino acids: CASSPTEPNEKLFF.

The V gene is TRBV11-2, the J gene TRBJ1-1, with D hard to call. CDR3 size: 14 residues. V lost 0 bases, J lost 4 bases, and 9 bases lay in between. Germline V gives CDR1 SGHAT, CDR2 FQNNGV. CDR3 protein: CASSLDRVGTEAFF. Written as DNA, the CDR3 is TGTGCCAGCAGCTTAGATCGTGTGGGCACTGAAGCTTTCTTT. Drawing the rest from reference TRBV11-2 and TRBJ1-1, the complete variable domain is EAGVAQSPRYKIIEKRQSVAFWCNPISGHATLYWYQQILGQGPKLLIQFQNNGVVDDSQLPKDRFSAERLKGVDSTLKIQPAKLEDSAVYLCASSLDRVGTEAFFGQGTRLTVV.

The chain combines TRBV2 with TRBJ1-2; TRBD1 agrees at 8 bases. The V segment lost 3 bases and the J segment 5 bases; nucleotides outside the gene matches: 5. The CDR3 totals 14 residues. Germline loops: CDR1 SNHLY, CDR2 FYNNEI. The CDR3 nucleotides read TGTGCCAGCAGTGAGGACAGGGAGACTTATGGCTACACCTTC. It encodes CASSEDRETYGYTF.

The chain couples TRBV5-1 to TRBJ2-7; tentatively, D is TRBD1 (6 bases). The germline gives CDR1 SGHRS, CDR2 YFSETQ. CDR3 length: 16 amino acids. Trimming left V 0 bases short and J 1 base short, with 14 bases between. The CDR3 reads CASSLGPTGISYEQYF. In nucleotides, the CDR3 is TGCGCCAGCAGCTTGGGGCCTACAGGGATTTCCTACGAGCAGTACTTC.

J is TRBJ1-2 and V is TRBV30; D is uncertain. The germline gives CDR1 GTSNPN, CDR2 SVGIG (reference sequence). The V gene lost 7 bases and the J gene lost 4 bases, with 7 bases spanning the gap. The CDR3 has 10 residues. CDR3 region: CALQGYGYTF. CDR3 nucleotides: TGTGCCTTACAAGGCTATGGCTACACCTTC.